These 18 T cell receptor beta chains came from one sample sequenced in a study of CD8 T cells in ankylosing spondylitis. Using its own MiXCR run on the 5' RACE reads, TCRdb lists one record per CDR3 protein. The profile shows fewer than 250,000 distinct CDR3 sequences, about 11% of them singletons. The sequencing input was blood, either unsorted or a sorted T cell fraction (not recorded which). These receptors all stem from a male donor with ankylosing spondylitis or in good health (not recorded which).

This clonotype was counted at least ten times. This sequence joins TRBV29-1 and TRBJ2-3, with a tentative D call TRBD2 (6 bases). V lost 4 bases and J lost 5, with 13 bases in between. Germline CDR1 SQVTM, CDR2 ANQGSEA. CDR3 length: 13 amino acids. CDR3 amino acids: CSVVKGLIDTQYF. CDR3 coding DNA: TGCAGCGTTGTAAAGGGACTTATAGATACGCAGTATTTT.

This clonotype came up many times. This chain uses TRBV3-1 with TRBJ2-7, with unresolved D. Deletions cut 1 base from V and 0 bases from J, with 4 bases between. The CDR3 is 13 residues long. From germline, CDR1 is LGHDT and CDR2 YNNKEL (reference sequence). The CDR3: CASSQGSSYEQYF. CDR3 in DNA: TGTGCCAGCAGCCAAGGGAGCTCCTACGAGCAGTACTTC.

At least ten counts were recorded for this clonotype. V usage is TRBV12-3 or TRBV12-4 and J usage is TRBJ2-7, with 8 bases fitting TRBD1. V shed 5 bases and J 2 bases; nucleotides not matched to a gene: 5. This CDR3 comprises 14 residues. Here the CDR3 reads CASSQDRAPYEQYF. CDR3 DNA: TGTGCCAGCAGTCAGGACAGGGCACCCTACGAGCAGTACTTC.

This clonotype was counted many times. The chain uses TRBV30 and TRBJ1-6; possible D gene TRBD1, 5 bases. Trimming stripped 6 bases from V and 5 bases from J, with 8 bases between. The length of the CDR3 is 12 residues. Germline V gene lookup returns CDR1 GTSNPN and CDR2 SVGIG (reference sequence). DNA for the CDR3: TGTGCCTGCCTACAGGATAATTCACCCCTCCACTTT. This encodes CACLQDNSPLHF.

The V call is TRBV29-1, the J call TRBJ1-1; the D gene is possibly TRBD1 (5 bases). The CDR3 runs 14 residues. V was pared by 5 bases and J by 0 bases, with 13 bases between. Per the germline V gene, CDR1 is SQVTM and CDR2 is ANQGSEA. CDR3 sequence (DNA): TGCAGCGTTAGGAGTGCAGGGATGAACACTGAAGCTTTCTTT. Protein product: CSVRSAGMNTEAFF.

In this sample, this clonotype turned up many times. The chain combines TRBV20-1 with TRBJ1-6; D is uncertain. The CDR3 has 15 amino acids. Trimming stripped 2 bases from V and 10 bases from J, with 18 bases between. Germline V gives CDR1 DFQATT, CDR2 SNEGSKA (reference sequence). In DNA form, the CDR3 reads TGCAGTGCTAGACCTCGGGGAGATCAGAGATCACCCCTCCACTTT. It specifies CSARPRGDQRSPLHF.

This clonotype was detected only a few times. The rearrangement links TRBV7-9 to TRBJ2-7; 7 nucleotides align to TRBD2. V gave up 1 base and J gave up 2 bases; unmatched junction bases: 5. CDR3 length: 15 amino acids. The germline CDR1 and CDR2 sequences are SEHNR and FQNEAQ (reference sequence). The CDR3 nucleotides read TGTGCCAGCAGCTTAGAACTAGCGACTACCTACGAGCAGTACTTC. It yields the protein CASSLELATTYEQYF. The full variable domain, rest sourced from reference TRBV7-9 and TRBJ2-7, is DTGVSQNPRHKITKRGQNVTFRCDPISEHNRLYWYRQTLGQGPEFLTYFQNEAQLEKSRLLSDRFSAERPKGSFSTLEIQRTEQGDSAMYLCASSLELATTYEQYFGPGTRLTVT.

This clonotype was seen many times. The rearrangement links TRBV4-1 to TRBJ2-7; no firm D call. Germline lookup yields CDR1 MGHRA and CDR2 YSYEKL. V lost 0 bases and J 0 bases, leaving 9 bases between the germline ends. The CDR3 length is 15 residues. The CDR3 loop is CASSQERRNSYEQYF. As DNA, the CDR3 is TGCGCCAGCAGCCAAGAAAGGAGAAACTCCTACGAGCAGTACTTC.

The sample holds many counts of this clonotype. V usage is TRBV5-6 and J usage is TRBJ2-2; 7 nucleotides match TRBD1. Germline trimming cut 2 bases from V and 6 bases from J; bases unmatched to any gene: 7. The CDR3 consists of 15 residues. The germline gives CDR1 SGHDT, CDR2 YYEEEE. The CDR3 DNA sequence: TGTGCCAGCAGCTTAATTACAGGGGCGTCCGGGGAGCTGTTTTTT. It is translated as CASSLITGASGELFF.

This clonotype was detected many times. The chain couples TRBV7-6 to TRBJ2-1; TRBD2 agrees at 12 bases. V lost 5 bases, J lost 0 bases, and 8 bases stayed unmatched. Germline CDR1 reads SGHVS; CDR2 reads FNYEAQ. This CDR3 contains 18 residues. In DNA, the CDR3 is TGTGCCAGCAGCCCCGGACTAGCGGGACCATACTCCTACAATGAGCAGTTCTTC. Its translation: CASSPGLAGPYSYNEQFF.

This clonotype was seen ten or more times. This chain joins TRBV5-1 and TRBJ2-1; D is perhaps TRBD1 or TRBD2 (6 bases each). V lost 2 bases to trimming and J lost 8 bases, with 20 bases between them. The CDR3 spans 16 residues. The germline V gene encodes CDR1 SGHRS and CDR2 YFSETQ. CDR3 coding DNA: TGCGCCAGCAGCTTCGGCGGGACAAGCGAAGTTCATGAGCAGTTCTTC. This translates into CASSFGGTSEVHEQFF.

This clonotype was found many times. V is TRBV20-1 and J is TRBJ2-3, with D hard to call. The CDR3 spans 13 residues. The ends were cut back, 3 bases at V and 6 bases at J, with 13 bases in the middle. CDR1 is DFQATT, CDR2 SNEGSKA, per germline (reference sequence). CDR3 amino acids: CSASSAPEDTQYF. CDR3 DNA sequence: TGCAGTGCTAGTTCGGCCCCTGAGGATACGCAGTATTTT.

The chain joins TRBV11-3 to TRBJ1-1; D is ambiguous. The V end was cut by 5 bases, the J end by 5 bases, with 18 bases between. This CDR3 has 15 residues. Germline lookup yields CDR1 SGHNT and CDR2 YENEEA. Here the CDR3 DNA reads TGTGCCAGCAGCCCCCGAGCTAAAGGGCAGACTGAAGCTTTCTTT. Its protein is CASSPRAKGQTEAFF.

This clonotype has a count of ten or more. The rearrangement joins TRBV5-1 to TRBJ1-5; the D gene is possibly TRBD1 (5 bases). With 3 bases removed from V and 3 bases from J, the gap between germline ends came to 13 bases. The V gene's germline CDR1 is SGHRS and CDR2 YFSETQ. The CDR3 contains 15 residues. CDR3: CASSSLGGLNQPQHF. The CDR3 coding sequence is TGCGCCAGCAGCTCACTGGGGGGTCTCAATCAGCCCCAGCATTTT. Looking up the rest from reference TRBV5-1 and TRBJ1-5 gives the full variable domain: KAGVTQTPRYLIKTRGQQVTLSCSPISGHRSVSWYQQTPGQGLQFLFEYFSETQRNKGNFPGRFSGRQFSNSRSEMNVSTLELGDSALYLCASSSLGGLNQPQHFGDGTRLSIL.

This clonotype is a singleton in its sample. The chain uses TRBV2 and TRBJ1-4, with D hard to call. CDR1 SNHLY and CDR2 FYNNEI come from the germline V gene. V gave up 4 bases and J gave up 8 bases, with 5 bases separating them. CDR3 size: 11 residues. CDR3 coding DNA: TGTGCCAGCAGTGTCAGGGAAAAACTGTTTTTT. Translated, it gives CASSVREKLFF. Using reference TRBV2 and TRBJ1-4 for the parts outside the CDR3, the full variable domain is EPEVTQTPSHQVTQMGQEVILRCVPISNHLYFYWYRQILGQKVEFLVSFYNNEISEKSEIFDDQFSVERPDGSNFTLKIRSTKLEDSAMYFCASSVREKLFFGSGTQLSVL.

This clonotype was recorded a few times. The chain has TRBV6-2 or TRBV6-3 and TRBJ2-3; 11 bases are a match to TRBD2. With 6 bases clipped from V and 8 bases from J, the junction kept 19 bases outside the gene matches. There are 18 residues in the CDR3. From germline, CDR1 is MNHEY and CDR2 SVGEGT. The CDR3 loop reads CASSRGASGGPTAATQYF. The DNA of the CDR3 is TGTGCCAGCAGCCGTGGGGCTAGCGGGGGGCCCACGGCAGCTACGCAGTATTTT.

This clonotype occurred a few times. CDR3 protein: CASSEVFASGGDTQYF. The CDR3 DNA reads TGTGCCAGCAGTGAAGTCTTTGCTAGCGGGGGTGATACGCAGTATTTT. The genes are TRBV2 and TRBJ2-3, with 10 bases lining up with TRBD2. J gave up 6 bases and V 1 base, and 7 bases lay outside the gene matches. Looked up from germline, CDR1 is SNHLY and CDR2 is FYNNEI. The CDR3 spans 16 residues.

Ten or more counts support this clonotype. The V gene is TRBV25-1, the J gene TRBJ2-3; the D call may be TRBD1 or TRBD2 (5 bases each). The CDR3 spans 12 residues. Trimming removed 6 bases at V and 7 bases at J, with 11 bases between. Germline-derived CDR1 and CDR2 are MGHDK and SYGVNS. CDR3 DNA sequence: TGTGCCAGCAGCGAGGGGCGGAATACGCAGTATTTT. This sequence encodes CASSEGRNTQYF.